This T cell receptor beta chain was retrieved from a study of Ad26.COV2.S vaccination and SARS-CoV-2 variants. Across the study: Into the muscle, Ad26.COV2.S was dosed once or twice, 56 days apart.

Per the germline V gene, CDR1 is SGHRS and CDR2 is YFSETQ. This CDR3 region has 15 residues. V lost 0 bases to trimming and J lost 5 bases; unmatched junction nucleotides: 3. Study observations and caveats: Overall T cell responses may have been underestimated by the analyses of TCR breadth and depth. Vaccine and placebo recipients had comparable breadth of non-spike TCRs.

A remark on this clone: As yet, its antigen is unknown.

Libraries were prepared by immunoSEQ multiplex PCR; TCRdb keeps only in-frame clonotypes and omits some of them. The table shows over 450,000 clones, with approximately 90% occurring only once. Treatment: 19 received Ad26.COV2.S at low or high dose, single or two shots; 5 received placebo; per-sample allocation not given. Sampling took place 63 days after the first vaccine or placebo injection. Participants' vaccine, an Ad26 vector, delivered Wuhan-strain SARS-CoV-2 spike. The receptor was isolated from a person between 18 and 65 years old who received the Ad26.COV2.S COVID-19 vaccine or a placebo. The chain is built from TRBV5-1 and TRBJ1-2, with 11 bases identical to TRBD1. This sample comprised peripheral blood, obtained in a trial of Ad26.COV2.S vaccine versus placebo. The CDR3, as DNA: TGCGCCAGCAGCTTGGCGGGACAGGGGGGATATGGCTACACCTTC. Translated, it gives CASSLAGQGGYGYTF.